This TCR beta chain was sequenced for a study of blood T cell repertoires in COVID-19. Study overall: Spain, Italy and the United States supplied samples that represented acute and convalescent COVID-19. T cells, B-cell-depleted T cells, or PBMCs supplied cDNA or gDNA.

As originally analysed: It was from reference gene primer amplification that nucleated cell counts were estimated. Here immunoSEQ multiplex PCR was the method, and the copy in TCRdb shows in-frame clones only, minus some. V and J calls and clone size come straight from that table; D and trimming were deduced from the DNA. The sample lists 200,000 to 250,000 clones, 86% occurring once. This sequence originates from an elderly man with acute or convalescent COVID-19. The sequenced sample was peripheral blood.

Here the CDR3 DNA reads TGTGCCAGCAGCACGCTTCAGGGCCGGGCGAATGGCTACACCTTC. This encodes CASSTLQGRANGYTF. The chain combines TRBV9 with TRBJ1-2; D is perhaps TRBD1 (5 bases). CDR3 length equals 15 residues. Germline V CDR1 and CDR2: SGDLS, YYNGEE. Trimming stripped 4 bases from V and 6 bases from J, with 19 bases between.